This T cell receptor (beta chain) was recovered during a study of cytomegalovirus exposure and HLA in healthy donors. The PCR used 60 Vbeta and 13 Jbeta primers. Methods used by the authors: Some 80 million unique TCR beta chains, 9 million to 12 million shared, were counted in a later analysis. Clones were sequenced by immunoSEQ multiplex PCR, and TCRdb holds only the in-frame ones, with some missing. The V and J calls and clone size are taken from that table; D and trimming were inferred from the DNA. This table has about 150,000 clones, approximately 82% appearing once. Germline V gene lookup returns CDR1 SGHAT and CDR2 FQNNGV. The CDR3 length is 15 residues. Trimming removed 3 bases at V and 6 bases at J, with 18 bases between. Remarks on this clone: Its antigen remains unknown.

Whole-study results and caveats: As immune exposure information, only CMV serostatus was available.

This sequence originates from a woman aged 50 to 60 in good health and CMV-seropositive. Sequencing was carried out using PBMCs. This chain links TRBV11-2 with TRBJ2-7; no reliable D call. The CDR3 DNA follows: TGTGCCAGCAGCTTGGATGACACGGCTTTCGGCGAGCAGTACTTC. Translated, it gives CASSLDDTAFGEQYF. Using reference TRBV11-2 and TRBJ2-7 for the parts outside the CDR3, the full variable domain is EAGVAQSPRYKIIEKRQSVAFWCNPISGHATLYWYQQILGQGPKLLIQFQNNGVVDDSQLPKDRFSAERLKGVDSTLKIQPAKLEDSAVYLCASSLDDTAFGEQYFGPGTRLTVT.